Listed below are T cell receptor beta chains from one sample, sequenced in a study of naive CD8 T cells in extremely preterm neonates. Clones were read by immunoSEQ multiplex PCR, and TCRdb kept only the in-frame ones, dropping some. Among roughly 5,200 clones listed, just under 97% were seen once. Input material: naive CD8+ T cells from blood. All receptors come from a human donor in good health. Both conserved end residues are part of each CDR3. D genes are given only for firm matches. The listing skips clone size in some rows; elsewhere it reads once, few, many or a size class.

CDR3,DNA,size,J,D,V
CASSIDRAPLSQAYTF,TGTGCCAGCTCAATTGACAGGGCACCCCTCTCTCAAGCATACACCTTC,-,TRBJ1-2,TRBD1,TRBV18
CASSAPSDRVTF,TGTGCCAGCAGTGCCCCCTCCGACAGGGTGACCTTC,once,TRBJ1-2,TRBD1,TRBV6-1
CASSEAPRATEAFF,TGTGCCAGCAGTGAAGCGCCCAGGGCCACTGAAGCTTTCTTT,-,TRBJ1-1,-,TRBV6-1
CASSTGGDLPYEQYF,TGTGCCAGTAGTACTGGGGGGGACCTTCCCTACGAGCAGTACTTC,-,TRBJ2-7,TRBD2,TRBV19
CASSLAAGANVLTF,TGTGCCAGCAGCTTAGCGGCCGGGGCCAACGTCCTGACTTTC,-,TRBJ2-6,-,TRBV7-9
CASSIVGTGRNEQFF,TGTGCCAGTAGTATAGTAGGGACAGGCCGGAATGAGCAGTTCTTC,-,TRBJ2-1,TRBD1,TRBV19
CASSSKPGQQETQYF,TGTGCCAGCAGCTCTAAACCGGGACAACAAGAGACCCAGTACTTC,-,TRBJ2-5,-,TRBV7-9
CASSLELTNRNEQFF,TGTGCCAGCAGCTTAGAACTTACGAATCGCAATGAGCAGTTCTTC,-,TRBJ2-1,-,TRBV7-2
CASNQIAGGNYEQYF,TGTGCCAGCAACCAAATAGCGGGAGGCAACTACGAGCAGTACTTC,-,TRBJ2-7,TRBD2,TRBV7-2
CASGFRGSSYNEQFF,TGTGCTAGTGGCTTCCGTGGTAGCTCCTACAATGAGCAGTTCTTC,-,TRBJ2-1,-,TRBV12-5
CASSLGGINTEAFF,TGTGCCAGCAGTTTAGGAGGGATCAACACTGAAGCTTTCTTT,-,TRBJ1-1,-,TRBV28
CASSVSGGRETQYF,TGTGCCAGCAGTGTTTCGGGAGGAAGGGAGACCCAGTACTTC,-,TRBJ2-5,TRBD2,TRBV2
CASSGQGVPGQPQHF,TGTGCCAGCAGTGGACAGGGAGTTCCAGGTCAGCCCCAGCATTTT,-,TRBJ1-5,TRBD1,TRBV2
CASSLGGSTGELFF,TGTGCCAGCAGCTTAGGAGGGTCCACCGGGGAGCTGTTTTTT,-,TRBJ2-2,-,TRBV7-6
CASSPGGGTNEKLFF,TGTGCCAGCAGCCCTGGTGGGGGGACTAATGAAAAACTGTTTTTT,-,TRBJ1-4,-,TRBV27
CASSYGRANTEAFF,TGTGCCAGCAGTTACGGCAGGGCCAACACTGAAGCTTTCTTT,-,TRBJ1-1,-,TRBV6-5
CSGKQGGNEKLFF,TGCAGCGGAAAACAGGGGGGTAATGAAAAACTGTTTTTT,once,TRBJ1-4,TRBD1,TRBV29-1
CASSFVHGGGADTQYF,TGTGCCAGCAGCTTCGTCCACGGGGGAGGCGCAGATACGCAGTATTTT,-,TRBJ2-3,-,TRBV7-2
CASRDQLAGPYNEQFF,TGTGCCAGCAGGGACCAACTAGCGGGCCCCTACAATGAGCAGTTCTTC,-,TRBJ2-1,TRBD2,TRBV2
CASLRQGSTEAFF,TGTGCCAGCCTAAGACAGGGTTCCACTGAAGCTTTCTTT,-,TRBJ1-1,TRBD1,TRBV28
CASSGGRQETQYF,TGTGCCAGCTCAGGGGGCCGCCAAGAGACCCAGTACTTC,-,TRBJ2-5,-,TRBV18
CASSWDRDYEQYF,TGTGCCAGCAGCTGGGACAGGGACTACGAGCAGTACTTC,-,TRBJ2-7,TRBD1,TRBV28
CASSIGGGLGDTQYF,TGTGCCAGTAGTATCGGAGGGGGCCTGGGAGATACGCAGTATTTT,-,TRBJ2-3,-,TRBV19
CASSSNRGDEQYF,TGTGCCAGCAGTTCTAACAGGGGGGACGAGCAGTACTTC,-,TRBJ2-7,TRBD1,TRBV6-5
CAWSVGGFGTAGYTF,TGTGCCTGGAGTGTAGGAGGATTCGGAACAGCTGGCTACACCTTC,-,TRBJ1-2,-,TRBV30
CASRRDGGTTDTQYF,TGTGCCAGCAGAAGGGACGGGGGGACCACAGATACGCAGTATTTT,-,TRBJ2-3,TRBD2,TRBV5-4
CASSGTTGESYNEQFF,TGTGCCAGCAGTGGGACGACAGGAGAGTCCTACAATGAGCAGTTCTTC,-,TRBJ2-1,-,TRBV6-1
CASSITSGRRETQYF,TGTGCCAGCAGCATAACTAGCGGGAGGCGGGAGACCCAGTACTTC,-,TRBJ2-5,TRBD2,TRBV2
CASSPGQGRGYTF,TGTGCCAGCAGCCCCGGACAGGGCCGTGGCTACACCTTC,few,TRBJ1-2,TRBD1,TRBV7-9
CASRRTTGPGELFF,TGTGCCAGCAGACGGACGACAGGGCCCGGGGAGCTGTTTTTT,-,TRBJ2-2,TRBD1,TRBV7-7
CSVEIGTGRFGYTF,TGCAGCGTTGAAATCGGGACAGGGAGGTTTGGCTACACCTTC,-,TRBJ1-2,TRBD1,TRBV29-1
CSARRTDTQYF,TGCAGTGCTAGACGTACAGATACGCAGTATTTT,-,TRBJ2-3,-,TRBV20-1
CASRSGNPYEQYF,TGTGCCAGCAGGTCGGGAAACCCCTACGAGCAGTACTTC,-,TRBJ2-7,-,TRBV7-8
CASSPKGGPTNYGYTF,TGTGCCAGTAGTCCCAAAGGGGGACCAACTAACTATGGCTACACCTTC,-,TRBJ1-2,-,TRBV19
CASMRQGGNEQFF,TGTGCCAGCATGAGGCAGGGAGGCAATGAGCAGTTCTTC,-,TRBJ2-1,-,TRBV28
CAWSVLQGLQETQYF,TGTGCCTGGAGTGTCTTGCAGGGACTTCAAGAGACCCAGTACTTC,-,TRBJ2-5,-,TRBV30
CATAGQPNEKLFF,TGTGCTACCGCAGGGCAACCCAATGAAAAACTGTTTTTT,-,TRBJ1-4,-,TRBV30
CASSSLGSGGINEQFF,TGTGCCAGCAGCTCCCTAGGTAGCGGGGGTATCAATGAGCAGTTCTTC,once,TRBJ2-1,TRBD2,TRBV11-2
CASSERGRGPNNEQFF,TGTGCCAGCAGTGAGAGGGGGAGGGGACCAAACAATGAGCAGTTCTTC,once,TRBJ2-1,-,TRBV2
CASSPIGGAPYEQYF,TGCGCCAGCAGCCCAATCGGGGGGGCTCCCTACGAGCAGTACTTC,-,TRBJ2-7,TRBD2,TRBV5-1
CASSLLGRGAPDTQYF,TGTGCCAGCAGCCTTCTAGGGCGGGGGGCCCCAGATACGCAGTATTTT,once,TRBJ2-3,TRBD2,TRBV2
CASRKGAQGTDTQYF,TGTGCCAGCAGGAAGGGGGCGCAGGGGACAGATACGCAGTATTTT,-,TRBJ2-3,TRBD1,TRBV9
CASSHRTGGNEKLFF,TGCGCCAGCAGCCACCGGACAGGGGGTAATGAAAAACTGTTTTTT,-,TRBJ1-4,TRBD1,TRBV4-3
CASSSMFGGYTF,TGTGCCAGCAGCTCCATGTTCGGTGGCTACACCTTC,-,TRBJ1-2,-,TRBV9
CASRGKGLGDEKLFF,TGTGCCAGCAGAGGTAAAGGGTTAGGGGATGAAAAACTGTTTTTT,-,TRBJ1-4,-,TRBV25-1
CASSGTSGGAKNIQYF,TGTGCCAGCAGCGGGACTAGCGGGGGAGCCAAAAACATTCAGTACTTC,-,TRBJ2-4,TRBD2,TRBV7-9
CASSMGRNTEAFF,TGTGCCAGCAGTATGGGGCGCAACACTGAAGCTTTCTTT,-,TRBJ1-1,-,TRBV2